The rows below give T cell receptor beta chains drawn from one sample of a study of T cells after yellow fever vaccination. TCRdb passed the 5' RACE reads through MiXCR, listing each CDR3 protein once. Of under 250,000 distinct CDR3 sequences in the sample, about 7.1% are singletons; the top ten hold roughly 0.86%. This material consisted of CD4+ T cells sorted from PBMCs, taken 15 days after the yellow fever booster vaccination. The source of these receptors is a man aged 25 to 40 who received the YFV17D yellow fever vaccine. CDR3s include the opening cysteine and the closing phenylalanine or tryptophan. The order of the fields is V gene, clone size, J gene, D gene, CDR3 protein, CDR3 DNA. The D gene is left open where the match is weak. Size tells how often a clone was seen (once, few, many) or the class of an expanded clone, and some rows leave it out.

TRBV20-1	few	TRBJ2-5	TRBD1	CSARDRVPQETQYF	TGCAGTGCTAGGGACAGGGTCCCTCAAGAGACCCAGTACTTC
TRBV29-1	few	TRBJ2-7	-	CSAMRSYEQYF	TGCAGCGCGATGCGGTCCTACGAGCAGTACTTC
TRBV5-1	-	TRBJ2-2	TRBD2	CASSSHLSGRDTGELFF	TGCGCCAGCAGCTCCCACCTGAGCGGGAGGGACACCGGGGAGCTGTTTTTT
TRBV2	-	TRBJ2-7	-	CAISNWYEQYF	TGTGCCATCAGTAATTGGTACGAGCAGTACTTC
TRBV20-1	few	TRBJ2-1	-	CSAPREVPGQFF	TGCAGTGCCCCTCGTGAGGTCCCAGGGCAGTTCTTC
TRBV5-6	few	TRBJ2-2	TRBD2	CASTLGPGRGTGELFF	TGTGCCAGCACCCTTGGTCCCGGGAGGGGCACCGGGGAGCTGTTTTTT
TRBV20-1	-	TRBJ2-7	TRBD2	CSAGGLAVYEQYF	TGCAGTGCTGGCGGACTAGCGGTCTACGAGCAGTACTTC
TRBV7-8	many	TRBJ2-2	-	CASFPSATGELFF	TGTGCCAGCTTCCCCAGCGCCACCGGGGAGCTGTTTTTT
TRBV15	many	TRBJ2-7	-	CATSRGRGSDYEQYF	TGTGCCACCAGCAGAGGACGGGGATCAGACTACGAGCAGTACTTC
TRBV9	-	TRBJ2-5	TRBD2	CASSVGASGKETQYF	TGTGCCAGCAGCGTAGGCGCTAGCGGGAAAGAGACCCAGTACTTC
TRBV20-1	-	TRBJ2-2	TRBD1	CSARPQGALTGELFF	TGCAGTGCGCGACCACAGGGGGCTTTGACCGGGGAGCTGTTTTTT
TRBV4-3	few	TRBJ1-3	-	CASSQDLALASGNTIYF	TGCGCCAGCAGCCAAGATCTCGCATTGGCCTCTGGAAACACCATATATTTT
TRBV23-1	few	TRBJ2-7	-	CASSRYPVYGRLLPEQYF	TGCGCCAGCAGTAGATACCCCGTCTACGGACGACTATTACCCGAGCAGTACTTC
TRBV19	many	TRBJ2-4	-	CASSIGSSSAKNIQYF	TGTGCCAGTAGTATAGGATCGTCTTCAGCCAAAAACATTCAGTACTTC
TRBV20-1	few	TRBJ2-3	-	CSLPSGGKDTQYF	TGCAGTCTTCCTTCCGGGGGAAAAGATACGCAGTATTTT
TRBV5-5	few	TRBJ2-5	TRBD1	CASSSPTGSRETQYF	TGTGCCAGCAGCTCCCCGACAGGGTCCCGAGAGACCCAGTACTTC
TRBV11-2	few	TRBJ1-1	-	CASSLLQLNTEAFF	TGTGCCAGCAGCTTACTACAGCTGAACACTGAAGCTTTCTTT
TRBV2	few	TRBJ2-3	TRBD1	CARDRGRNTQYF	TGTGCCAGGGACAGGGGGCGTAATACGCAGTATTTT
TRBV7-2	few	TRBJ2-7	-	CASSFGASSYEQYF	TGTGCCAGCAGCTTTGGCGCGAGCTCCTACGAGCAGTACTTC
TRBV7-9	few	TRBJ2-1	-	CASSSPSEAAEQFF	TGTGCCAGCAGCTCGCCCTCTGAGGCGGCTGAGCAGTTCTTC
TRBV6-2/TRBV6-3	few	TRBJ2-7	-	CASKIDGSSYEQYF	TGTGCCAGCAAGATCGACGGAAGCTCCTACGAGCAGTACTTC
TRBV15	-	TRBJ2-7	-	CATSRGQTYEQYF	TGTGCCACCAGCAGAGGTCAAACCTACGAGCAGTACTTC
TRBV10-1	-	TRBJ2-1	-	CASSRDGHEQFF	TGCGCCAGCAGCCGGGACGGGCATGAGCAGTTCTTC